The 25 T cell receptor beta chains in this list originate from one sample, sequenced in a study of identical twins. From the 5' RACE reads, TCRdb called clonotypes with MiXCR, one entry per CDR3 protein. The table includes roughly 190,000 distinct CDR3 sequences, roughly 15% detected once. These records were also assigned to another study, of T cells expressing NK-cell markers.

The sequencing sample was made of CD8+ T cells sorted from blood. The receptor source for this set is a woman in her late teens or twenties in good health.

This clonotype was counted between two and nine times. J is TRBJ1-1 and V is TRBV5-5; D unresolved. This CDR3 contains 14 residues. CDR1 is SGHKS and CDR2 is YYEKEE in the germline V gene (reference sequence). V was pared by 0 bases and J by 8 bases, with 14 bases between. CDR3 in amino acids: CASSLERAALEAFF. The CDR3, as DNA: TGTGCCAGCAGCTTGGAGAGGGCTGCACTCGAAGCTTTCTTT.

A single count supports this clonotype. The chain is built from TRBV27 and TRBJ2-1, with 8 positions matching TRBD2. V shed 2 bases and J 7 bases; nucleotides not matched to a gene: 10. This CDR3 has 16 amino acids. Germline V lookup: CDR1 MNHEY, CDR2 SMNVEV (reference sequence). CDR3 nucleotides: TGTGCCAGCAGTTTAATTGTAGCGGGACTTGAAAATGAGCAGTTCTTC. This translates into CASSLIVAGLENEQFF.

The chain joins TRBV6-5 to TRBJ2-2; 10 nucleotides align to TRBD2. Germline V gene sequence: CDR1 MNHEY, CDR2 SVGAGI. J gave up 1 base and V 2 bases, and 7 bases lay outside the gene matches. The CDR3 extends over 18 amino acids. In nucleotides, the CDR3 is TGTGCCAGCAGTTACGGGCCCACTAGCGGGGTGAACACCGGGGAGCTGTTTTTT. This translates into CASSYGPTSGVNTGELFF.

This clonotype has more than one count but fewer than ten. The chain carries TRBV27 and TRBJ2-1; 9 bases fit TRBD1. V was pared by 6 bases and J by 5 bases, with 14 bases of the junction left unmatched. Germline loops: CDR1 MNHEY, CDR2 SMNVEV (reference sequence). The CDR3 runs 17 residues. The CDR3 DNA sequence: TGTGCCAGCAGCATACCGGGATGGGACAGGGAGAACAATGAGCAGTTCTTC. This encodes CASSIPGWDRENNEQFF.

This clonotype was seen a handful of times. The CDR3 loop is CASSFPGGGAYEQYF. The DNA for the CDR3 is TGTGCCAGCAGCTTTCCAGGCGGGGGGGCCTACGAGCAGTACTTC. The rearrangement joins TRBV11-2 to TRBJ2-7, with TRBD2 matching over 9 bases. The germline V gene encodes CDR1 SGHAT and CDR2 FQNNGV. The V gene end was trimmed by 3 bases and the J gene end by 2 bases; junction bases not matched to a gene: 5. The CDR3 runs to 15 residues. Full variable domain (missing parts from reference TRBV11-2 and TRBJ2-7): EAGVAQSPRYKIIEKRQSVAFWCNPISGHATLYWYQQILGQGPKLLIQFQNNGVVDDSQLPKDRFSAERLKGVDSTLKIQPAKLEDSAVYLCASSFPGGGAYEQYFGPGTRLTVT.

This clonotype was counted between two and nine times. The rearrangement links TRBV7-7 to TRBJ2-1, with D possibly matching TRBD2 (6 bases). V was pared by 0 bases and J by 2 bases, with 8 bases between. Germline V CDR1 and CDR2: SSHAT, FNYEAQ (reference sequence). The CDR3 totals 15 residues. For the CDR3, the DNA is TGTGCCAGCAGCTTAGCTCGCGGGACCTACAATGAGCAGTTCTTC. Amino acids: CASSLARGTYNEQFF.

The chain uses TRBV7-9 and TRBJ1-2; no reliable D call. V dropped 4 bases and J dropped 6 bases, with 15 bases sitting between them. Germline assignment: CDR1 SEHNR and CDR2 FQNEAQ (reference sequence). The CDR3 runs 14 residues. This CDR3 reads CASSSPKLFNGYTF. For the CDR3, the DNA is TGTGCCAGCAGCTCCCCCAAATTGTTCAATGGCTACACCTTC. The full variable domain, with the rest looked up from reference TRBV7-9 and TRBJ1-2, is DTGVSQNPRHKITKRGQNVTFRCDPISEHNRLYWYRQTLGQGPEFLTYFQNEAQLEKSRLLSDRFSAERPKGSFSTLEIQRTEQGDSAMYLCASSSPKLFNGYTFGSGTRLTVV.

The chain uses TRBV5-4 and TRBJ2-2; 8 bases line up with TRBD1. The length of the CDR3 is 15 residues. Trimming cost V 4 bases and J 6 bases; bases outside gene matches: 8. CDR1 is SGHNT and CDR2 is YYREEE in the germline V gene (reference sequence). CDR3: CASSHGQGGSGELFF. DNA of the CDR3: TGTGCCAGCAGCCACGGACAGGGCGGGTCCGGGGAGCTGTTTTTT.

The CDR3 protein is CASSPRVSPSYEQYF. The CDR3 coding sequence is TGTGCCAGCAGTCCGAGGGTCTCCCCCTCGTACGAGCAGTACTTC. This chain links TRBV3-1 with TRBJ2-7, with TRBD2 as a possible D gene (5 bases). V dropped 6 bases and J dropped 4 bases, with 19 bases sitting between them. The CDR3 extends over 15 amino acids. Germline V gene lookup returns CDR1 LGHDT and CDR2 YNNKEL (reference sequence).

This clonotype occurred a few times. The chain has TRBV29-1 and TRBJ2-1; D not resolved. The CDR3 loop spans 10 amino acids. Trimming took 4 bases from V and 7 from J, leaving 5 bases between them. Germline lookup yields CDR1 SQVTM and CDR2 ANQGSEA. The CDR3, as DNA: TGCAGCGTTGTCGGGAATGAGCAGTTCTTC. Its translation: CSVVGNEQFF.

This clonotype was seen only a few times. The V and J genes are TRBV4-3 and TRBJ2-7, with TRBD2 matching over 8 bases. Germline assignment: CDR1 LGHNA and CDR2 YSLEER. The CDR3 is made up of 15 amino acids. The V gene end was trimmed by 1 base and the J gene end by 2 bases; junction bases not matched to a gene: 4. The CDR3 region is CASSQATGGTYEQYF. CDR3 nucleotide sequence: TGCGCCAGCAGCCAAGCCACGGGAGGGACCTACGAGCAGTACTTC.

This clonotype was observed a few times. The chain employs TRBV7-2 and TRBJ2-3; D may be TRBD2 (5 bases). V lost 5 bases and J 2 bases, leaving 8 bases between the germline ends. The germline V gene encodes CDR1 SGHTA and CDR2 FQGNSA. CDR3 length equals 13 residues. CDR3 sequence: CASSRGSTDTQYF. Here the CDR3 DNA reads TGTGCCAGCAGCCGCGGGTCCACAGATACGCAGTATTTT.

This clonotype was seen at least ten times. In nucleotides, the CDR3 is TGTGCCAGCAGCGTAGGGACGGTGGCCTACGAGCAGTACTTC. Its protein product is CASSVGTVAYEQYF. The chain is built from TRBV9 and TRBJ2-7; D is undetermined. V lost 0 bases to trimming and J lost 2 bases, with 9 bases between them. Germline CDR1 and CDR2: SGDLS and YYNGEE. The CDR3 length is 14 residues.

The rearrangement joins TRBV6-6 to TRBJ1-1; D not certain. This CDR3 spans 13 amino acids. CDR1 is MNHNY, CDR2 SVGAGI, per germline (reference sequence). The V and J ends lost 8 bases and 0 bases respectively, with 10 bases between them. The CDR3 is CASGLLLNTEAFF. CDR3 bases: TGTGCCAGCGGGTTACTTTTGAACACTGAAGCTTTCTTT.

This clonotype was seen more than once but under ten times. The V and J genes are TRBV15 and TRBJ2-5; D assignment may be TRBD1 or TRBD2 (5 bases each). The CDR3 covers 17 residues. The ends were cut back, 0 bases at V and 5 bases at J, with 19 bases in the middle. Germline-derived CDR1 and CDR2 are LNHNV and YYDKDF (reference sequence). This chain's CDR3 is CATSRESGRDMRETQYF. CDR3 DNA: TGTGCCACCAGCAGAGAGTCGGGGCGAGATATGCGGGAGACCCAGTACTTC.

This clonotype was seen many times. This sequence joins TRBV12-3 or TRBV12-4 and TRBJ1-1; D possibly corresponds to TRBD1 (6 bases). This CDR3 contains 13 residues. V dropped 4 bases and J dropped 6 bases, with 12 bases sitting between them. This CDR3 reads CASSSGVGAEAFF. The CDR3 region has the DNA TGTGCCAGCAGTTCAGGGGTGGGGGCTGAAGCTTTCTTT.

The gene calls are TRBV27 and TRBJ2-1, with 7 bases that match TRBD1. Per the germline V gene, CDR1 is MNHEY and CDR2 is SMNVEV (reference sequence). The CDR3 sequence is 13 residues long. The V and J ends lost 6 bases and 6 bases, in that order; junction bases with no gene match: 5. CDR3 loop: CASRQGVVNEQFF. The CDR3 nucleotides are TGTGCCAGCAGGCAGGGGGTGGTCAATGAGCAGTTCTTC.

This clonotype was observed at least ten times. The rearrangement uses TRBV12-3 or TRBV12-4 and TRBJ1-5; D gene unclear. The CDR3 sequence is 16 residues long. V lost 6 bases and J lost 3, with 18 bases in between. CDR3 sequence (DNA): TGTGCCAGCAGCCCATTGGCCCATGGGAACAATCAGCCCCAGCATTTT. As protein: CASSPLAHGNNQPQHF.

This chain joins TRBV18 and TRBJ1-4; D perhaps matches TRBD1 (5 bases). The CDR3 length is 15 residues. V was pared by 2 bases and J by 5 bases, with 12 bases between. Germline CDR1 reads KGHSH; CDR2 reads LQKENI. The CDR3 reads CASSPSRGVNEKLFF. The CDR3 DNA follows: TGTGCCAGCTCACCATCAAGGGGAGTGAATGAAAAACTGTTTTTT.

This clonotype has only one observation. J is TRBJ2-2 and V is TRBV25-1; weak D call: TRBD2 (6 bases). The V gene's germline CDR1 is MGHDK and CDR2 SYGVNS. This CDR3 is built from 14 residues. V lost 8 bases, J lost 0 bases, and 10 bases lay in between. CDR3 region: CASGGLSNTGELFF. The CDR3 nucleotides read TGTGCCAGCGGGGGACTCTCGAACACCGGGGAGCTGTTTTTT. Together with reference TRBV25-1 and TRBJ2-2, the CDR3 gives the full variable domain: EADIYQTPRYLVIGTGKKITLECSQTMGHDKMYWYQQDPGMELHLIHYSYGVNSTEKGDLSSESTVSRIRTEHFPLTLESARPSHTSQYLCASGGLSNTGELFFGEGSRLTVL.

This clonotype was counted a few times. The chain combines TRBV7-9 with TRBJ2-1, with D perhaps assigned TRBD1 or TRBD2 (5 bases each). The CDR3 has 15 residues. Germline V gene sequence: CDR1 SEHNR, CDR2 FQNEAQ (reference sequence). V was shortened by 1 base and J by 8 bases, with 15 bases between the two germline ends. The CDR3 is CASSLVGAPLDEQFF. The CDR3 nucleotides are TGTGCCAGCAGCTTAGTCGGGGCGCCACTGGATGAGCAGTTCTTC. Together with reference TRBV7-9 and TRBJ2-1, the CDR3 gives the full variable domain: DTGVSQNPRHKITKRGQNVTFRCDPISEHNRLYWYRQTLGQGPEFLTYFQNEAQLEKSRLLSDRFSAERPKGSFSTLEIQRTEQGDSAMYLCASSLVGAPLDEQFFGPGTRLTVL.

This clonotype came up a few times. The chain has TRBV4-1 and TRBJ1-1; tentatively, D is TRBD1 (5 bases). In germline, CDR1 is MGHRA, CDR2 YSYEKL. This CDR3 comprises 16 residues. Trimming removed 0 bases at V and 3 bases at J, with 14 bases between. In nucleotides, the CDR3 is TGCGCCAGCAGCCAAGACCCCGGGGGGGGTTACACTGAAGCTTTCTTT. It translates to CASSQDPGGGYTEAFF.

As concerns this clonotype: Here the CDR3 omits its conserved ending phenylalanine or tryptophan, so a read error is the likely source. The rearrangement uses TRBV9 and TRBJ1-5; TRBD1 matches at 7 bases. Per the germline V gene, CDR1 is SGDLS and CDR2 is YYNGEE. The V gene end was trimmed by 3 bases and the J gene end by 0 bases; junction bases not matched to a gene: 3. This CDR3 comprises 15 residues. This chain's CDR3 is CASSETGDSNQPQHS. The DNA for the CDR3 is TGTGCCAGCAGCGAAACAGGGGATAGCAATCAGCCCCAGCATTCT.

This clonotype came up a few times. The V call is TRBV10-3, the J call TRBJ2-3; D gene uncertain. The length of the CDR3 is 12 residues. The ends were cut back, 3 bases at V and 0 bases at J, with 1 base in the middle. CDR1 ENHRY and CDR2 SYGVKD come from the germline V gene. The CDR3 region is CAISESTDTQYF. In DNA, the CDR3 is TGTGCCATCAGTGAAAGCACAGATACGCAGTATTTT.

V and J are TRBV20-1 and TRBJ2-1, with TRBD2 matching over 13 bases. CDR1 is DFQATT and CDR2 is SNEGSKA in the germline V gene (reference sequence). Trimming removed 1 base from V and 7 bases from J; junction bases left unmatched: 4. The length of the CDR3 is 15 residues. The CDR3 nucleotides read TGCAGTGCTAGAGGTGGGACTAGCGGGACTAATGAGCAGTTCTTC. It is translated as CSARGGTSGTNEQFF.